What follows is one TCR beta chain and its context. The CDR3 loop spans 16 amino acids. With V trimmed by 1 base and J by 4 bases, 2 bases remained unmatched. Germline V CDR1 and CDR2: SGHNT, YENEEA. This sample stems from a study of blood T cell repertoires in COVID-19. Profiling relied on immunoSEQ multiplex PCR, and the TCRdb table lists in-frame clones only, not all of them. There are some 200,000 clones in the sample; around 90% occur only once, and around 1.5% lies in the top ten. This clonotype originated in a man aged 18 to 30 with active or convalescent COVID-19. This chain links TRBV11-3 with TRBJ2-2; 11 bases are a match to TRBD1. Sequencing was performed on peripheral blood. The DNA of the CDR3 is TGTGCCAGCAGCTTAGCTGGGACAGGGGGCACCGGGGAGCTGTTTTTT. Residues: CASSLAGTGGTGELFF.